The clone carrying this T cell receptor beta chain occurred many times. The antigen remains unidentified. This sample stems from a study of T cells in Graves' hyperthyroidism and ophthalmopathy. Study-wide background: At initial diagnosis, before any treatment had begun, peripheral blood was obtained.

Amplification of TCR beta CDR3 regions used RNA as the template. The TCR CDR3 was amplified in a first-round RT-PCR using the HTBI primer set. TCRdb re-called the multiplex PCR reads through MiXCR, storing one row per CDR3 protein. The repertoire holds around 240,000 distinct CDR3 sequences, with 14% to 15% as singletons. There are 15 residues in the CDR3. Germline V gene sequence: CDR1 MNHNS, CDR2 SASEGT. V lost 8 bases and J lost 0, with 14 bases in between. Diagnoses rested on clinical symptoms, serum thyroxine and TRAb, thyroid ultrasound and orbital computed tomography. Sampled blood dates from first hyperthyroidism diagnosis, and it precedes any ophthalmopathy symptoms. Study outcomes and limitations: Most thyroid clonotypes that were expanded above 0.001 also turned up in blood.

This sequence originates from a woman in her 40s with Graves' hyperthyroidism that later progressed to Graves' ophthalmopathy. Sequenced: blood. The genes are TRBV6-1 and TRBJ2-4, with D perhaps matching TRBD2 (6 bases). Here the CDR3 DNA reads TGTGCCAGCTCAACCGGGGGAGGAGCCAAAAACATTCAGTACTTC. Translating gives CASSTGGGAKNIQYF.